The 17 T cell receptor beta chains listed next were all sequenced from one sample in a study of Graves' ophthalmopathy and Graves' hyperthyroidism. The sequenced template was RNA, covering the TCR beta CDR3 region. An initial RT-PCR round employing HTBI primers preceded a second-round multiplex PCR. TCRdb called the multiplex PCR reads again in MiXCR, with one record for every CDR3 protein. Among over a million distinct CDR3 sequences listed, around a third were seen once. The material sequenced was peripheral blood or thyroid tissue (not recorded which). These receptors originate from an adult man with Graves' hyperthyroidism.

The sample holds many counts of this clonotype. V is TRBV5-8 and J is TRBJ2-7; 9 nucleotides match TRBD2. V shed 1 base, J shed 2 bases, and the junction held 4 bases outside the gene matches. Germline CDR1 and CDR2: SGHTS and YDEGEE. This CDR3 spans 15 amino acids. DNA of the CDR3: TGTGCCAGCAGCTTGCTTGCTAGCGGGACCTACGAGCAGTACTTC. It codes for CASSLLASGTYEQYF.

This clonotype showed up many times. V is TRBV14 and J is TRBJ1-1; no firm D call. V was shortened by 2 bases and J by 6 bases, with 10 bases between the two germline ends. The CDR3 runs to 13 residues. Germline-derived CDR1 and CDR2 are SGHDN and FVKESK. This CDR3 reads CASSQWSNSEAFF. The CDR3 coding sequence is TGTGCCAGCAGCCAATGGTCTAACTCTGAAGCTTTCTTT. The complete variable domain, with remaining parts taken from reference TRBV14 and TRBJ1-1, reads EAGVTQFPSHSVIEKGQTVTLRCDPISGHDNLYWYRRVMGKEIKFLLHFVKESKQDESGMPNNRFLAERTGGTYSTLKVQPAELEDSGVYFCASSQWSNSEAFFGQGTRLTVV.

This clonotype was recorded at least ten times. The chain uses TRBV9 and TRBJ2-5; D might be TRBD1 (8 bases). Per germline, CDR1 SGDLS and CDR2 YYNGEE. The CDR3 contains 16 residues. V dropped 4 bases and J dropped 2 bases, with 18 bases sitting between them. The CDR3 DNA sequence: TGTGCCAGCAGCCCGGTCGGACAGGGAGGGCAAGAGACCCAGTACTTC. The encoded protein is CASSPVGQGGQETQYF.

This chain uses TRBV2 with TRBJ1-1; D may be TRBD1 (5 bases). Germline V CDR1 and CDR2: SNHLY, FYNNEI. V was shortened by 3 bases and J by 11 bases, with 10 bases between the two germline ends. The CDR3 covers 11 residues. Here the CDR3 reads CASSDDSWAFF. CDR3 bases: TGTGCCAGCAGTGACGACAGTTGGGCTTTCTTT. Using reference TRBV2 and TRBJ1-1 for the parts outside the CDR3, the full variable domain is EPEVTQTPSHQVTQMGQEVILRCVPISNHLYFYWYRQILGQKVEFLVSFYNNEISEKSEIFDDQFSVERPDGSNFTLKIRSTKLEDSAMYFCASSDDSWAFFGQGTRLTVV.

This chain connects TRBV29-1 to TRBJ1-6; D might be TRBD1 (5 bases). The CDR3 is 14 amino acids. The germline V gene has CDR1 SQVTM and CDR2 ANQGSEA. Trimming cost V 6 bases and J 10 bases, with 19 bases left between them. CDR3 in DNA: TGCAGCGTGGGACTAGCGGGAGAGGGGTCACCCCTCCACTTT. This translates into CSVGLAGEGSPLHF.

As concerns this clonotype: The junction departs from the called germline gene at one end, perhaps through a read error. The CDR3 nucleotides read TGTGCCTGCAGCGCCCGGGACGGAGTATACGAGCAGTACTTC. Translation gives CACSARDGVYEQYF. The rearrangement uses TRBV25-1 and TRBJ2-7, with D tentatively TRBD1 or TRBD2 (5 bases each). Germline V gene data show CDR1 as MGHDK and CDR2 as SYGVNS. The CDR3 has 14 amino acids.

CDR3 sequence (DNA): TGTGCCAGCAGTTTATCTCCCGAAGAGACCCAGTACTTC. It codes for CASSLSPEETQYF. The V gene is TRBV28, the J gene TRBJ2-5, with D uncertain. The germline V gene has CDR1 MDHEN and CDR2 SYDVKM. The germline V and J ends were trimmed by 1 base and 3 bases, with 6 bases remaining between them. The CDR3 runs to 13 residues.

This clonotype has a count of ten or more. This chain connects TRBV6-5 to TRBJ1-2; D remains unclear. CDR3 length: 11 residues. V lost 9 bases and J lost 3, with 8 bases in between. Per germline, CDR1 MNHEY and CDR2 SVGAGI. The CDR3 nucleotides are TGTGCCAGTTACAAGGACTATGGCTACACCTTC. It yields the protein CASYKDYGYTF.

This clonotype was detected ten times or more. This chain connects TRBV4-2 to TRBJ1-2; 7 bases match TRBD1. This CDR3 spans 16 amino acids. The V gene's germline CDR1 is LGHNA and CDR2 YNFKEQ. Germline trimming cut 4 bases from V and 2 bases from J; bases unmatched to any gene: 10. This CDR3 reads CASSPTGQRENYGYTF. CDR3 DNA: TGTGCCAGCAGCCCCACGGGACAGCGTGAGAACTATGGCTACACCTTC.

The sample holds many counts of this clonotype. The V and J genes are TRBV2 and TRBJ1-2; no clear D. The CDR3 consists of 15 residues. V was pared by 2 bases and J by 2 bases, with 12 bases between. Germline CDR1 SNHLY, CDR2 FYNNEI. Here the CDR3 reads CASSERVPKNYGYTF. The CDR3 DNA is TGTGCCAGCAGTGAACGGGTGCCGAAAAACTATGGCTACACCTTC.

The CDR3 DNA follows: TGTGCCAGCACCCTTTTCGGGGACAGCAATGAAGCTTTCTTT. It yields the protein CASTLFGDSNEAFF. This sequence joins TRBV7-8 and TRBJ1-1; 7 bases line up with TRBD1. Germline trimming cut 7 bases from V and 7 bases from J; bases unmatched to any gene: 12. CDR3 length: 14 residues. Germline V gene lookup returns CDR1 SGHVS and CDR2 FQNEAQ.

The sample holds a few counts of this clonotype. This chain joins TRBV20-1 and TRBJ1-3; D remains ambiguous. The V gene lost 4 bases and the J gene lost 0 bases, with 1 base spanning the gap. Germline V lookup: CDR1 DFQATT, CDR2 SNEGSKA (reference sequence). The CDR3 has 11 residues. DNA of the CDR3: TGCAGTGCTACCTCTGGAAACACCATATATTTT. It translates to CSATSGNTIYF.

This clonotype was observed once. The V call is TRBV9, the J call TRBJ2-7, with D possibly matching TRBD1 (6 bases). Per the germline V gene, CDR1 is SGDLS and CDR2 is YYNGEE. The ends were cut back, 0 bases at V and 0 bases at J, with 10 bases in the middle. The CDR3 has 15 residues. CDR3 protein: CASSVGGGNSYEQYF. The CDR3 DNA sequence: TGTGCCAGCAGCGTAGGTGGGGGCAACTCCTACGAGCAGTACTTC.

There are a few counts of this clonotype. The chain links TRBV12-3 or TRBV12-4 to TRBJ1-2; TRBD1 might be the D (5 bases). Trimming stripped 2 bases from V and 4 bases from J, with 17 bases between. The CDR3 totals 16 residues. CDR3 amino acids: CASSLIVEGIGYGYTF. The DNA for the CDR3 is TGTGCCAGCAGTTTAATTGTTGAGGGGATAGGCTATGGCTACACCTTC.

Turning to this clonotype: The junction and the germline gene differ at one end; a read error may be behind it. The chain has TRBV4-3 and TRBJ2-1; D is uncertain. This CDR3 region has 14 residues. Per the germline V gene, CDR1 is LGHNA and CDR2 is YSLEER. The CDR3 protein is CANSQDQVSNEQFF. The CDR3 DNA is TGCGCCAACAGCCAAGATCAAGTATCCAATGAGCAGTTCTTC.

The gene calls are TRBV19 and TRBJ2-7; 10 nucleotides agree with TRBD1. Per germline, CDR1 LNHDA and CDR2 SQIVND (reference sequence). V shed 2 bases, J shed 7 bases, and the junction held 5 bases outside the gene matches. This CDR3 is built from 14 residues. The CDR3 protein is CASSISRTGGEQYF. The DNA for the CDR3 is TGTGCCAGTAGTATAAGTCGGACAGGGGGAGAGCAGTACTTC.

About this clonotype itself: Possible read error: a much larger clone is one base away. CDR3 in amino acids: CASGRGVGYERYF. CDR3 nucleotides: TGTGCCAGCGGGCGGGGGGTGGGTTACGAGCGGTACTTC. The chain links TRBV7-2 to TRBJ2-7; 8 nucleotides align to TRBD2. The germline gives CDR1 SGHTA, CDR2 FQGNSA. This CDR3 is 13 amino acids long.